The 29 T cell receptor beta chains in this list originate from one sample, sequenced in a study of CD8 T cells in ankylosing spondylitis. TCRdb re-called the 5' RACE reads through MiXCR, storing one row per CDR3 protein. The sample carries approximately 350,000 distinct CDR3 sequences, approximately 22% recorded once. Specimen: blood, either unsorted or a sorted T cell fraction (not recorded which). These receptors were taken from a male donor with ankylosing spondylitis or in good health (not recorded which).

The chain carries TRBV28 and TRBJ1-2; a possible D gene is TRBD1 (5 bases). Per germline, CDR1 MDHEN and CDR2 SYDVKM. This CDR3 has 13 residues. Trimming removed 6 bases at V and 9 bases at J, with 17 bases between. The CDR3, as DNA: TGTGCCAGCAGCCCTTTGGGACGCGGAAGCTACACCTTC. Translating gives CASSPLGRGSYTF.

The chain recombines TRBV7-9 with TRBJ2-7; 7 bases map to TRBD1. The V and J ends lost 6 bases and 3 bases, in that order; junction bases with no gene match: 8. The CDR3 runs to 14 residues. Germline CDR1 reads SEHNR; CDR2 reads FQNEAQ (reference sequence). CDR3 residues: CASSDRDRSYEQYF. DNA for the CDR3: TGTGCCAGCAGTGACCGGGACAGAAGCTACGAGCAGTACTTC.

This sequence joins TRBV7-9 and TRBJ2-3, with D tentatively TRBD2 (5 bases). The CDR3 is 14 residues long. Per germline, CDR1 SEHNR and CDR2 FQNEAQ (reference sequence). The V end was cut by 3 bases, the J end by 8 bases, with 15 bases between. The CDR3: CASSFPTPRGTQYF. Here the CDR3 DNA reads TGTGCCAGCAGCTTTCCTACCCCCCGGGGTACGCAGTATTTT.

J is TRBJ1-1 and V is TRBV12-3 or TRBV12-4, with D hard to call. CDR3 length: 12 amino acids. V was shortened by 8 bases and J by 1 base, with 8 bases between the two germline ends. CDR3 residues: CASGLGNTEAFF. Written as DNA, the CDR3 is TGTGCCAGCGGCCTCGGGAACACTGAAGCTTTCTTT.

The chain has TRBV20-1 and TRBJ2-1; possibly TRBD2 for D (6 bases). CDR3 size: 15 residues. V lost 0 bases and J lost 10, with 19 bases in between. Germline-derived CDR1 and CDR2 are DFQATT and SNEGSKA (reference sequence). The CDR3 nucleotides read TGCAGTGCTAGAGATTATACGGGGGACTTCGGCGAGCAGTTCTTC. This sequence encodes CSARDYTGDFGEQFF.

The V and J genes are TRBV11-2 and TRBJ2-7; TRBD1 matches 7 bases. This CDR3 region has 16 residues. Germline values: CDR1 SGHAT, CDR2 FQNNGV. V lost 4 bases to trimming and J lost 2 bases; unmatched junction nucleotides: 11. This CDR3 reads CASSSLTGEQAYEQYF. For the CDR3, the DNA is TGTGCCAGCAGCTCGTTAACAGGGGAGCAGGCCTACGAGCAGTACTTC. Full variable domain (outside the CDR3, taken from reference TRBV11-2 and TRBJ2-7): EAGVAQSPRYKIIEKRQSVAFWCNPISGHATLYWYQQILGQGPKLLIQFQNNGVVDDSQLPKDRFSAERLKGVDSTLKIQPAKLEDSAVYLCASSSLTGEQAYEQYFGPGTRLTVT.

The chain employs TRBV20-1 and TRBJ2-7, with D perhaps TRBD2 (6 bases). The CDR3 is 14 residues long. Germline-derived CDR1 and CDR2 are DFQATT and SNEGSKA (reference sequence). The germline V and J ends were trimmed by 3 bases and 3 bases, with 15 bases remaining between them. CDR3 sequence reads: CSARNRDSHYEQYF. CDR3 bases: TGCAGTGCTAGGAACCGGGACTCCCACTACGAGCAGTACTTC.

This clonotype was observed at least ten times. This CDR3 is CAISESPRNTGELFF. In nucleotides, the CDR3 is TGTGCCATCAGTGAGTCCCCCAGGAACACCGGGGAGCTGTTTTTT. The rearrangement joins TRBV10-3 to TRBJ2-2; D unresolved. Germline-derived CDR1 and CDR2 are ENHRY and SYGVKD. V shed 0 bases and J shed 1 base, with 6 bases lying between them. The CDR3 is 15 amino acids.

This clonotype was observed a few times. In nucleotides, the CDR3 is TGTGCCAGCAGCCCAGGGGAGGTTACCTACGAGCAGTACTTC. It specifies CASSPGEVTYEQYF. The chain recombines TRBV12-3 or TRBV12-4 with TRBJ2-7; the D call may be TRBD1 or TRBD2 (6 bases each). The CDR3 runs 14 residues. Deletions cut 6 bases from V and 2 bases from J, with 14 bases between.

The chain is built from TRBV29-1 and TRBJ2-5; a possible D gene is TRBD2 (5 bases). The germline CDR1 and CDR2 sequences are SQVTM and ANQGSEA. The CDR3 contains 14 residues. V dropped 4 bases and J dropped 4 bases, with 16 bases sitting between them. The CDR3 sequence is CSVVGLLERETQYF. In DNA form, the CDR3 reads TGCAGCGTTGTAGGACTTTTGGAAAGAGAGACCCAGTACTTC.

In this sample, this clonotype turned up a few times. J is TRBJ2-2 and V is TRBV12-3 or TRBV12-4, with D hard to call. The germline V and J ends were trimmed by 2 bases and 2 bases, with 12 bases remaining between them. The CDR3 covers 16 residues. The CDR3, as DNA: TGTGCCAGCAGTTTATATTGGCAGGCAAACACCGGGGAGCTGTTTTTT. It is translated as CASSLYWQANTGELFF.

This clonotype was observed a few times. DNA of the CDR3: TGTGCCAGCAGCTTATTGGCCCAGTACCTCTCTGGGGCCAACGTCCTGACTTTC. Translation gives CASSLLAQYLSGANVLTF. The V and J genes are TRBV11-2 and TRBJ2-6; no firm D call. With 2 bases removed from V and 0 bases from J, the gap between germline ends came to 14 bases. This CDR3 has 18 residues. Germline assignment: CDR1 SGHAT and CDR2 FQNNGV.

The chain recombines TRBV20-1 with TRBJ2-2; D is unclear. V shed 5 bases and J shed 7 bases, with 8 bases lying between them. CDR1 DFQATT and CDR2 SNEGSKA come from the germline V gene (reference sequence). The CDR3 is 11 residues long. The CDR3, as DNA: TGCAGTGCTCCTCTTAACGGGGAGCTGTTTTTT. Its translation: CSAPLNGELFF.

This clonotype was seen more than once but under ten times. CDR3 region: CASSPARGPRSYGDEQFF. As DNA, the CDR3 is TGTGCCAGCAGCCCCGCCCGGGGCCCTAGGAGTTACGGCGATGAGCAGTTCTTC. The chain recombines TRBV9 with TRBJ2-1; perhaps D is TRBD1 or TRBD2 (5 bases each). This CDR3 spans 18 amino acids. V was trimmed by 4 bases and J by 8 bases, leaving 28 bases between them. CDR1 and CDR2 (germline): SGDLS, YYNGEE.

The CDR3 sequence: CASSVGQGWDEQYF. The DNA for the CDR3 is TGTGCCAGCAGCGTAGGACAGGGCTGGGACGAGCAGTACTTC. The chain couples TRBV9 to TRBJ2-7, with 7 bases aligning to TRBD1. The CDR3 sequence is 14 residues long. With V trimmed by 0 bases and J by 5 bases, 5 bases remained unmatched. Per germline, CDR1 SGDLS and CDR2 YYNGEE.

This clonotype has more than one count but fewer than ten. V gene TRBV12-3 or TRBV12-4 combines with J gene TRBJ2-1, with D maybe TRBD1 (6 bases). V was pared by 1 base and J by 14 bases, with 9 bases between. This CDR3 region has 11 residues. The CDR3 DNA follows: TGTGCCAGCAGTTTAGGTCGACAGGAGTTCTTC. This translates into CASSLGRQEFF.

This clonotype was detected a few times. The genes are TRBV4-1 and TRBJ2-7, with a weak D call TRBD2 (6 bases). The V end was cut by 6 bases, the J end by 3 bases, with 15 bases between. The CDR3 is 14 residues long. Germline assignment: CDR1 MGHRA and CDR2 YSYEKL. CDR3 loop: CASRSLARGYEQYF. The CDR3 nucleotides read TGCGCCAGCAGGTCTCTGGCGCGGGGCTACGAGCAGTACTTC.

V and J are TRBV4-1 and TRBJ2-7; TRBD1 agrees at 10 bases. J lost 6 bases, V lost 3 bases, and 8 bases had no gene match. Per germline, CDR1 MGHRA and CDR2 YSYEKL. This CDR3 spans 15 amino acids. CDR3: CASSQSGTGAGEQYF. The CDR3 nucleotides are TGCGCCAGCAGCCAGTCCGGGACAGGGGCTGGCGAGCAGTACTTC.

This clonotype has more than one count but fewer than ten. V usage is TRBV30 and J usage is TRBJ2-6, with a tentative D call TRBD1 (6 bases). The CDR3 sequence is 14 residues long. CDR1 is GTSNPN, CDR2 SVGIG, per germline (reference sequence). Trimming stripped 4 bases from V and 4 bases from J, with 11 bases between. The CDR3 region is CAWTTGYGANVLTF. CDR3 bases: TGTGCCTGGACCACAGGGTACGGGGCCAACGTCCTGACTTTC.

V gene TRBV9 combines with J gene TRBJ2-3; 7 bases fit TRBD1. Looked up from germline, CDR1 is SGDLS and CDR2 is YYNGEE. V trimming: 2 bases; J trimming: 1 base; junction bases outside the gene matches: 16. This CDR3 is built from 19 residues. CDR3: CASSVATGTDFAGTDTQYF. DNA for the CDR3: TGTGCCAGCAGCGTCGCCACCGGGACAGATTTTGCGGGCACAGATACGCAGTATTTT.

The rearrangement uses TRBV6-1 and TRBJ2-7; the D gene is possibly TRBD1 (5 bases). Germline CDR1 and CDR2: MNHNS and SASEGT. The CDR3 consists of 16 residues. The V gene lost 3 bases and the J gene lost 2 bases, with 17 bases spanning the gap. Here the CDR3 reads CASSDAIQGSPYEQYF. CDR3 DNA sequence: TGTGCCAGCAGTGATGCCATCCAGGGTTCCCCCTACGAGCAGTACTTC.

The V gene is TRBV24-1, the J gene TRBJ2-7, with D possibly TRBD1 on 5 matching bases. In germline, CDR1 is KGHDR, CDR2 SFDVKD. V was clipped by 6 bases and J by 4 bases, with 18 bases between them. The CDR3 spans 15 residues. The CDR3 DNA follows: TGTGCCACCAGTTGCAGGGCGGTGGGGCCTTACGAGCAGTACTTC. It yields the protein CATSCRAVGPYEQYF.

The CDR3 DNA reads TGTGCCAGCAGTTCGACAGATGGAAAGACCCAGTACTTC. The encoded protein is CASSSTDGKTQYF. J is TRBJ2-5 and V is TRBV27; tentative D call: TRBD1 (5 bases). This CDR3 is built from 13 residues. Germline CDR1 MNHEY, CDR2 SMNVEV (reference sequence). Trimming left V 4 bases short and J 6 bases short, with 12 bases between.

This clonotype was recorded at least ten times. V usage is TRBV20-1 and J usage is TRBJ2-3, with a weak D call TRBD2 (6 bases). The CDR3 spans 15 residues. Trimming took off 6 bases at V and 2 bases at J, with 18 bases between the two ends. Germline V gene lookup returns CDR1 DFQATT and CDR2 SNEGSKA (reference sequence). CDR3 sequence: CSALTTGLYTDTQYF. The CDR3 nucleotides read TGCAGTGCCTTGACGACGGGACTCTACACAGATACGCAGTATTTT.

Comments on this clonotype: Germline is not matched at one junction end, which may reflect a read error. This chain connects TRBV20-1 to TRBJ2-1, with D perhaps TRBD1 or TRBD2 (5 bases each). This CDR3 spans 15 amino acids. CDR1 and CDR2 (germline): DFQATT, SNEGSKA (reference sequence). CDR3 loop: CGARAGTAFYNEQFF. The CDR3 coding sequence is TGCGGTGCTCGCGCCGGGACCGCGTTTTACAATGAGCAGTTCTTC.

This clonotype appeared many times. The chain employs TRBV29-1 and TRBJ2-1; D ambiguous. The CDR3 loop spans 11 amino acids. The germline V gene encodes CDR1 SQVTM and CDR2 ANQGSEA. Trimming removed 6 bases at V and 4 bases at J, with 7 bases between. CDR3 DNA sequence: TGCAGCGTGGTCGGGTACAATGAGCAGTTCTTC. Its protein product is CSVVGYNEQFF.

This clonotype showed up just a few times. This chain links TRBV28 with TRBJ2-7; possibly TRBD1 for D (5 bases). There are 15 residues in the CDR3. V was cut by 9 bases and J by 3 bases, with 21 bases left in between. CDR1 and CDR2 from the germline V gene are MDHEN and SYDVKM. The chain's CDR3 is CARLRQSEPIYEQYF. The CDR3 DNA reads TGTGCCAGACTAAGACAGTCAGAGCCAATCTACGAGCAGTACTTC.

This clonotype was counted a few times. The CDR3 DNA sequence: TGTGCCAGCAGCTCCAGTGCAGGGAATGAGCAGTTCTTC. Translating it yields CASSSSAGNEQFF. The chain recombines TRBV7-9 with TRBJ2-1; D perhaps matches TRBD1 (5 bases). The V end was cut by 4 bases, the J end by 7 bases, with 11 bases between. There are 13 residues in the CDR3. CDR1 is SEHNR, CDR2 FQNEAQ, per germline (reference sequence).

This clonotype was seen a handful of times. The genes are TRBV7-9 and TRBJ2-2, with 9 bases fitting TRBD1. V lost 6 bases to trimming and J lost 0 bases; unmatched junction nucleotides: 5. In germline, CDR1 is SEHNR, CDR2 FQNEAQ (reference sequence). The CDR3 sequence is 16 residues long. The CDR3 DNA reads as TGTGCCAGCAGTCATAGGGACAGGGCGAACACCGGGGAGCTGTTTTTT. Protein sequence: CASSHRDRANTGELFF.